These 30 T cell receptor beta chains originate from one sample sequenced in a study of control samples from healthy donors and cancer patients. Assay: immunoSEQ multiplex PCR; the TCRdb copy retains only in-frame clones and omits some. The table lists roughly 79,000 clones, approximately 88% of them singletons. Sequenced sample: blood. The receptors come from a man aged 50 or older in good health.

The chain links TRBV4-3 to TRBJ2-4, with 12 bases lining up with TRBD2. The CDR3 totals 20 residues. Germline V gene lookup returns CDR1 LGHNA and CDR2 YSLEER. V shed 5 bases and J 2 bases; nucleotides not matched to a gene: 16. The CDR3 is CASSESGTSGYTSSKNIQYF. As DNA, the CDR3 is TGCGCCAGCAGCGAAAGCGGGACTAGCGGGTACACAAGCTCCAAAAACATTCAGTACTTC.

This clone was picked up one time. The chain links TRBV13 to TRBJ1-1; TRBD1 is a possible D gene (5 bases). Trimming took 5 bases from V and 2 from J, leaving 15 bases between them. Germline V gives CDR1 PRHDT, CDR2 FYEKMQ (reference sequence). The CDR3 is made up of 15 amino acids. The CDR3 region is CASSHGDRLNTEAFF. CDR3 sequence (DNA): TGTGCCAGCAGCCACGGGGACCGTCTTAACACTGAAGCTTTCTTT.

The chain carries TRBV10-1 and TRBJ2-5, with 15 bases aligning to TRBD2. Germline V CDR1 and CDR2: WNHNN, SYGVQD (reference sequence). V shed 6 bases and J 2 bases; nucleotides not matched to a gene: 7. The CDR3 loop spans 17 amino acids. This CDR3 reads CASSPGLAGGGQETQYF. The CDR3 coding sequence is TGCGCCAGCAGCCCGGGACTAGCGGGAGGTGGGCAAGAGACCCAGTACTTC.

This clone was counted only a few times. The V and J genes are TRBV4-1 and TRBJ2-7; D call uncertain. Trimming left V 0 bases short and J 3 bases short, with 6 bases between. This CDR3 spans 13 amino acids. CDR1 and CDR2 (germline): MGHRA, YSYEKL. The CDR3 DNA is TGCGCCAGCAGCCAAGAAGGTGACTACGAGCAGTACTTC. Its translation is CASSQEGDYEQYF.

The chain has TRBV2 and TRBJ2-2; TRBD1 or TRBD2 may be the D gene (5 bases each). Germline V gene sequence: CDR1 SNHLY, CDR2 FYNNEI. V lost 4 bases to trimming and J lost 7 bases, with 10 bases between them. There are 13 residues in the CDR3. DNA for the CDR3: TGTGCCAGCAGTGTCAGGGACGGCGGGGAGCTGTTTTTT. This gives the protein CASSVRDGGELFF.

The chain recombines TRBV4-3 with TRBJ2-7; maybe TRBD1 (5 bases). Trimming removed 0 bases at V and 0 bases at J, with 12 bases between. The CDR3 sequence is 16 residues long. CDR1 and CDR2 (germline): LGHNA, YSLEER. In nucleotides, the CDR3 is TGCGCCAGCAGCCAAGATCCGGGCAGGGCCTCCTACGAGCAGTACTTC. Its protein product is CASSQDPGRASYEQYF.

The sample holds a few counts of this clone. The chain links TRBV30 to TRBJ1-4; D may be TRBD1 (5 bases). Germline loops: CDR1 GTSNPN, CDR2 SVGIG (reference sequence). V dropped 5 bases and J dropped 8 bases, with 15 bases sitting between them. The CDR3 runs to 13 residues. In nucleotides, the CDR3 is TGTGCCTGGCAGAGTAGGGGTCGGGAAAAACTGTTTTTT. Its protein is CAWQSRGREKLFF.

This chain joins TRBV29-1 and TRBJ2-2, with D possibly matching TRBD2 (7 bases). Germline CDR1 SQVTM, CDR2 ANQGSEA. This CDR3 comprises 14 residues. The V end lost 3 bases, the J end lost 4 bases, and 12 bases lay between the germline ends. Written as DNA, the CDR3 is TGCAGCGTTGAGGGGGGGCGCGGCACCGGGGAGCTGTTTTTT. Residues: CSVEGGRGTGELFF.

This chain uses TRBV25-1 with TRBJ1-2, with 7 nucleotides matching TRBD1. The length of the CDR3 is 13 residues. Germline V gene sequence: CDR1 MGHDK, CDR2 SYGVNS. With 4 bases clipped from V and 4 bases from J, the junction kept 3 bases outside the gene matches. CDR3 nucleotide sequence: TGTGCCAGCAGTGTGGGACAGTCCTATGGCTACACCTTC. It yields the protein CASSVGQSYGYTF.

J is TRBJ2-1 and V is TRBV7-2, with 9 nucleotides matching TRBD2. V lost 5 bases and J lost 15; bases outside the gene matches: 8. In germline, CDR1 is SGHTA, CDR2 FQGNSA. The CDR3 is 12 amino acids. CDR3 region: CASSPRGLALFF. CDR3 sequence (DNA): TGTGCCAGCAGCCCAAGGGGACTAGCCCTGTTCTTC.

The gene calls are TRBV6-2 or TRBV6-3 and TRBJ2-4; D remains ambiguous. The CDR3 runs to 19 residues. Germline V gene lookup returns CDR1 MNHEY and CDR2 SVGEGT. Trimming pared 6 bases from V and 0 bases from J, leaving 24 bases between. The DNA of the CDR3 is TGTGCCAGCAGCCTGCCCCGGACCCATCAACTCCCAGCCAAAAACATTCAGTACTTC. It specifies CASSLPRTHQLPAKNIQYF.

This clone has a handful of counts. Other nucleotide sequences from this sample produce the same CDR3. The chain carries TRBV6-5 and TRBJ2-7, with 9 nucleotides matching TRBD1. CDR1 MNHEY and CDR2 SVGAGI come from the germline V gene. The CDR3 has 15 residues. Losses at the gene ends were 6 bases for V and 5 bases for J; bases not matched to a gene: 11. CDR3 in DNA: TGTGCCAGCAGGGCGGGTGGGACAGGGATCCACGAGCAGTACTTC. It specifies CASRAGGTGIHEQYF.

This rearrangement joins TRBV7-9 to TRBJ1-5; D is undetermined. Germline V gene data show CDR1 as SEHNR and CDR2 as FQNEAQ (reference sequence). V lost 0 bases and J 5 bases, leaving 8 bases between the germline ends. This CDR3 comprises 14 residues. In DNA, the CDR3 is TGTGCCAGCAGCTTAGCTGGATTTGATCAGCCCCAGCATTTT. Its protein is CASSLAGFDQPQHF.

The chain is built from TRBV11-3 and TRBJ2-2; 8 positions match TRBD1. Germline lookup yields CDR1 SGHNT and CDR2 YENEEA. CDR3 length equals 15 residues. With 1 base clipped from V and 7 bases from J, the junction kept 5 bases outside the gene matches. The DNA for the CDR3 is TGTGCCAGCAGCTTAGTACAGGGGGTCTTCGGGGAGCTGTTTTTT. This encodes CASSLVQGVFGELFF. Combining the CDR3 with reference TRBV11-3 and TRBJ2-2 gives the whole variable domain EAGVVQSPRYKIIEKKQPVAFWCNPISGHNTLYWYLQNLGQGPELLIRYENEEAVDDSQLPKDRFSAERLKGVDSTLKIQPAELGDSAVYLCASSLVQGVFGELFFGEGSRLTVL.

This chain connects TRBV25-1 to TRBJ2-3, with 7 bases matching TRBD2. With V trimmed by 5 bases and J by 3 bases, 5 bases remained unmatched. The CDR3 totals 14 residues. Germline V lookup: CDR1 MGHDK, CDR2 SYGVNS. CDR3 in amino acids: CASSPGRDTDTQYF. CDR3 nucleotides: TGTGCCAGCAGTCCAGGGAGGGATACAGATACGCAGTATTTT.

The rearrangement joins TRBV11-3 to TRBJ2-1; D is unresolved. This CDR3 has 15 residues. V was shortened by 5 bases and J by 2 bases, with 13 bases between the two germline ends. CDR1 is SGHNT and CDR2 is YENEEA in the germline V gene. The CDR3 is CASSRSSATYNEQFF. CDR3 coding DNA: TGTGCCAGCAGCCGCTCCTCGGCCACCTACAATGAGCAGTTCTTC. Full variable domain (missing parts from reference TRBV11-3 and TRBJ2-1): EAGVVQSPRYKIIEKKQPVAFWCNPISGHNTLYWYLQNLGQGPELLIRYENEEAVDDSQLPKDRFSAERLKGVDSTLKIQPAELGDSAVYLCASSRSSATYNEQFFGPGTRLTVL.

The chain links TRBV10-1 to TRBJ2-5; D may correspond to TRBD1 or TRBD2 (5 bases each). Germline CDR1 reads WNHNN; CDR2 reads SYGVQD (reference sequence). This CDR3 has 12 residues. The V end was cut by 9 bases, the J end by 3 bases, with 11 bases between. For the CDR3, the DNA is TGCGCCAGGAGGGGTCCGAAAGAGACCCAGTACTTC. It encodes CARRGPKETQYF.

This chain links TRBV19 with TRBJ1-1, with D uncertain. This CDR3 region has 14 residues. Germline loops: CDR1 LNHDA, CDR2 SQIVND (reference sequence). V was cut by 2 bases and J by 5 bases, with 12 bases left in between. This chain's CDR3 is CASSISLGRTEAFF. CDR3 DNA: TGTGCCAGTAGTATATCATTGGGGAGAACTGAAGCTTTCTTT.

This sequence joins TRBV6-2 or TRBV6-3 and TRBJ2-3; D is possibly TRBD2 (6 bases). This CDR3 comprises 15 residues. Between the trimmed V and J ends, which lost 8 bases and 4 bases, there was a span of 19 bases. Germline V gives CDR1 MNHEY, CDR2 SVGEGT. This chain's CDR3 is CASCLMGGWADTQYF. The DNA for the CDR3 is TGTGCCAGCTGCCTTATGGGGGGTTGGGCAGATACGCAGTATTTT.

This clone has a single count. The rearrangement uses TRBV7-6 and TRBJ2-7; a possible D gene is TRBD2 (5 bases). Trimming shortened V by 1 base and J by 6 bases, and 10 bases separated the two germline ends. The CDR3 length is 13 residues. Germline-derived CDR1 and CDR2 are SGHVS and FNYEAQ. This chain's CDR3 is CASSLGVATEQYF. CDR3 coding DNA: TGTGCCAGCAGCTTAGGCGTAGCGACCGAGCAGTACTTC.

The chain has TRBV15 and TRBJ2-5; D uncertain. Trimming took 4 bases from V and 4 from J, leaving 13 bases between them. Germline CDR1 LNHNV, CDR2 YYDKDF (reference sequence). This CDR3 has 14 residues. Written as DNA, the CDR3 is TGTGCCACCAGCAATTTAGGGATAACAGAGACCCAGTACTTC. It yields the protein CATSNLGITETQYF.

This chain links TRBV27 with TRBJ2-1; D possibly corresponds to TRBD2 (11 bases). V dropped 4 bases and J dropped 3 bases, with 37 bases sitting between them. The V gene's germline CDR1 is MNHEY and CDR2 SMNVEV (reference sequence). The length of the CDR3 is 23 residues. CDR3 bases: TGTGCCAGCAGTTCCCCTACGGGACAGGGGACTAGCGGTTTTTGGGGGATCTACAATGAGCAGTTCTTC. Its translation is CASSSPTGQGTSGFWGIYNEQFF.

V usage is TRBV18 and J usage is TRBJ2-3, with TRBD2 matching over 11 bases. Germline V gene lookup returns CDR1 KGHSH and CDR2 LQKENI. J was trimmed by 9 bases and V by 6 bases; bases with no gene match: 14. The CDR3 is 16 residues long. CDR3 amino acids: CASSKFLSSGRKTQYF. The CDR3 nucleotides read TGTGCCAGCTCCAAATTTTTGTCTAGCGGGAGGAAGACGCAGTATTTT.

Only a few counts were recorded for this clone. The chain has TRBV5-5 and TRBJ2-7; a weak D match, TRBD1 (6 bases). The CDR3 spans 16 residues. Per the germline V gene, CDR1 is SGHKS and CDR2 is YYEKEE (reference sequence). The germline V and J ends were trimmed by 4 bases and 7 bases, with 24 bases remaining between them. Here the CDR3 reads CASSPTRTDLSREQYF. The CDR3 DNA follows: TGTGCCAGCAGCCCAACCAGGACAGATTTGTCGCGGGAGCAGTACTTC.

The V call is TRBV18, the J call TRBJ1-1; unclear D gene. There are 16 residues in the CDR3. V lost 1 base to trimming and J lost 6 bases, with 18 bases between them. CDR1 KGHSH and CDR2 LQKENI come from the germline V gene. CDR3 sequence: CASSPRSSDYSAEAFF. CDR3 nucleotides: TGTGCCAGCTCACCACGTTCGTCAGATTATTCGGCTGAAGCTTTCTTT. The entire variable domain, with the rest obtained from reference TRBV18 and TRBJ1-1, is as follows: NAGVMQNPRHLVRRRGQEARLRCSPMKGHSHVYWYRQLPEEGLKFMVYLQKENIIDESGMPKERFSAEFPKEGPSILRIQQVVRGDSAAYFCASSPRSSDYSAEAFFGQGTRLTVV.

The chain combines TRBV6-2 or TRBV6-3 with TRBJ2-6; TRBD1 matches 9 bases. The CDR3 has 18 residues. V lost 4 bases, J lost 2 bases, and 9 bases stayed unmatched. Germline-derived CDR1 and CDR2 are MNHEY and SVGEGT. This chain's CDR3 is CASSLTGTGSPGANVLTF. CDR3 DNA: TGTGCCAGCAGTTTAACCGGGACAGGGAGTCCTGGGGCCAACGTCCTGACTTTC.

The J gene is TRBJ2-2, the V gene TRBV5-6, with D hard to call. The CDR3 length is 12 residues. Germline assignment: CDR1 SGHDT and CDR2 YYEEEE. V lost 1 base to trimming and J lost 7 bases, with 5 bases between them. The CDR3 protein is CASSLWYGELFF. As DNA, the CDR3 is TGTGCCAGCAGCTTGTGGTACGGGGAGCTGTTTTTT.

V gene TRBV7-2 combines with J gene TRBJ2-2, with 10 nucleotides matching TRBD2. V gave up 5 bases and J gave up 5 bases; unmatched junction bases: 11. The germline gives CDR1 SGHTA, CDR2 FQGNSA. The CDR3 spans 17 residues. CDR3 bases: TGTGCCAGCAGCCCTAATCTAGCGGGAGCCCGGACCGGGGAGCTGTTTTTT. This gives the protein CASSPNLAGARTGELFF.

This clone was seen a handful of times. The chain uses TRBV4-3 and TRBJ1-5; 9 nucleotides align to TRBD1. Germline V gene data show CDR1 as LGHNA and CDR2 as YSLEER. This CDR3 has 15 residues. J gave up 7 bases and V 4 bases, and 8 bases lay outside the gene matches. The chain's CDR3 is CASSRGTGNGQPQHF. As DNA, the CDR3 is TGCGCCAGCAGCCGGGGGACAGGGAACGGGCAGCCCCAGCATTTT.

This sequence joins TRBV11-2 and TRBJ2-5, with no clear D. There are 14 residues in the CDR3. CDR1 is SGHAT, CDR2 FQNNGV, per germline. Trimming stripped 1 base from V and 2 bases from J, with 8 bases between. CDR3 sequence (DNA): TGTGCCAGCAGCTTAGTCAGAGGTCAAGAGACCCAGTACTTC. Translation: CASSLVRGQETQYF.